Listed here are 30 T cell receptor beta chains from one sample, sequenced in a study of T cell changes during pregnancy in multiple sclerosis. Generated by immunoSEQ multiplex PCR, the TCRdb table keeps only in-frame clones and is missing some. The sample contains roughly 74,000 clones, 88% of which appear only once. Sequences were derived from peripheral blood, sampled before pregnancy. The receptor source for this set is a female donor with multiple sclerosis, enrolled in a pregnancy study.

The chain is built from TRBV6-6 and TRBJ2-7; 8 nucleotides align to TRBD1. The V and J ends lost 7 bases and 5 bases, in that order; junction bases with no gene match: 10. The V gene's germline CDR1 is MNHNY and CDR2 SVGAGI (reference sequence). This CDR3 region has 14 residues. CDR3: CASTPWTGSHEQYF. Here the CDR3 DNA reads TGTGCCAGCACCCCCTGGACAGGGAGTCACGAGCAGTACTTC.

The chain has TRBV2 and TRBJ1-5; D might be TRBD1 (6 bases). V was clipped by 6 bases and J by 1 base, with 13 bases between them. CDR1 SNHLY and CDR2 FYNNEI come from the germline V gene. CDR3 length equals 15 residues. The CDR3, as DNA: TGTGCCAGCAGACAGGGTTATCGGAGCAATCAGCCCCAGCATTTT. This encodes CASRQGYRSNQPQHF.

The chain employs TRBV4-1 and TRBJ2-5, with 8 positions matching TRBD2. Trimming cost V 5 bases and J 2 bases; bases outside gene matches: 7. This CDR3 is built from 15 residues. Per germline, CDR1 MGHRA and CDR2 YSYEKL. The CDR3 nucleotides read TGCGCCAGCAGCGTGGGACTAGGGAAACAAGAGACCCAGTACTTC. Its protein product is CASSVGLGKQETQYF.

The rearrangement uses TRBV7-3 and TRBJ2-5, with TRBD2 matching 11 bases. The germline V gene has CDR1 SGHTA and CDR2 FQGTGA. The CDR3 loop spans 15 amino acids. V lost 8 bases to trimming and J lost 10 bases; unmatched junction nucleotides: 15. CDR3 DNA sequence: TGTGCCAGCGGACCGGGACTAGCGGCCCCCCGAAACCAGTACTTC. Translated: CASGPGLAAPRNQYF.

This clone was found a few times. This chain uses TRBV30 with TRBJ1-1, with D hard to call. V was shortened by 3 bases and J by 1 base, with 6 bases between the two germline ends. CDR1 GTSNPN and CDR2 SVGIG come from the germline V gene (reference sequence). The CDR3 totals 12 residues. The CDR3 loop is CAWSFPNTEAFF. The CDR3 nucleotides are TGTGCCTGGAGCTTTCCGAACACTGAAGCTTTCTTT.

The CDR3 here is CASSGQENTEAFF. The CDR3 region has the DNA TGTGCCAGCAGCGGACAGGAGAACACTGAAGCTTTCTTT. This rearrangement joins TRBV11-2 to TRBJ1-1; 7 bases map to TRBD1. The CDR3 covers 13 residues. Trimming at V came to 5 bases and at J to 1 base, leaving 1 base not matched to a gene. CDR1 and CDR2 (germline): SGHAT, FQNNGV.

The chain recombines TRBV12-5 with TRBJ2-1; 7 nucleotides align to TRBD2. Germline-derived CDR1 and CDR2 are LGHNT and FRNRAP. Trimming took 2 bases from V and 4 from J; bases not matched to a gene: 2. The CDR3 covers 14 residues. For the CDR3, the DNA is TGTGCTAGTGGTTTGTGGGGGGGTTACAATGAGCAGTTCTTC. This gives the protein CASGLWGGYNEQFF.

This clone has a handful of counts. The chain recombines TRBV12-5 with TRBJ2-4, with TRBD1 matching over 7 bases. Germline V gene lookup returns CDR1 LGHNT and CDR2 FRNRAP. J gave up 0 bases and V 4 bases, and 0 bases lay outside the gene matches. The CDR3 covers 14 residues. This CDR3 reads CASGSGGAKNIQYF. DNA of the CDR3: TGTGCTAGTGGTTCAGGGGGAGCCAAAAACATTCAGTACTTC. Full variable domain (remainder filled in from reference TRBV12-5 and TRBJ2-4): DARVTQTPRHKVTEMGQEVTMRCQPILGHNTVFWYRQTMMQGLELLAYFRNRAPLDDSGMPKDRFSAEMPDATLATLKIQPSEPRDSAVYFCASGSGGAKNIQYFGAGTRLSVL.

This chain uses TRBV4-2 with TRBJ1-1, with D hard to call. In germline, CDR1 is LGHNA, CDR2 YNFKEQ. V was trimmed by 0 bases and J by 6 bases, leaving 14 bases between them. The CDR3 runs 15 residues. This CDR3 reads CASSQDLLRVAEAFF. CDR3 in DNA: TGTGCCAGCAGCCAAGACCTCCTACGGGTGGCTGAAGCTTTCTTT.

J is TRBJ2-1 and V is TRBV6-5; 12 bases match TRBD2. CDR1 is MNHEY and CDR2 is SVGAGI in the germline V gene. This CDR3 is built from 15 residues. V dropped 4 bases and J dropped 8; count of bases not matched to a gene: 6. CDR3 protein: CASSSTSGRTYEQFF. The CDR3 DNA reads TGTGCCAGCAGTTCCACTAGCGGGAGGACCTATGAGCAGTTCTTC.

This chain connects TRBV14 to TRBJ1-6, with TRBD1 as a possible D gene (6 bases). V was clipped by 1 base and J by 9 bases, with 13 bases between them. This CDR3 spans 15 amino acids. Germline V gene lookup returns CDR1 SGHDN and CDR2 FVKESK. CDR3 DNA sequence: TGTGCCAGCAGCCAAGGGACAGCTGGGGGTTCACCCCTCCACTTT. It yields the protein CASSQGTAGGSPLHF.

CDR3 sequence reads: CASSFLPGDGYTF. DNA of the CDR3: TGTGCCAGCAGCTTCTTGCCGGGTGATGGCTACACCTTC. The V gene is TRBV7-2, the J gene TRBJ1-2; D call uncertain. V was cut by 3 bases and J by 6 bases, with 11 bases left in between. This CDR3 is built from 13 residues. The germline CDR1 and CDR2 sequences are SGHTA and FQGNSA.

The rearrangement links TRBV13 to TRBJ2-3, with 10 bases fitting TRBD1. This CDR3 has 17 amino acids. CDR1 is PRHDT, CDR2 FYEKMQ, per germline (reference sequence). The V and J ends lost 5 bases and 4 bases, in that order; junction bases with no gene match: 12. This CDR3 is CASSPRGGQGLSDTQYF. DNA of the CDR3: TGTGCCAGCAGCCCTCGAGGGGGACAGGGGTTATCAGATACGCAGTATTTT. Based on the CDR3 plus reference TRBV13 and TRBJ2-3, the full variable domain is AAGVIQSPRHLIKEKRETATLKCYPIPRHDTVYWYQQGPGQDPQFLISFYEKMQSDKGSIPDRFSAQQFSDYHSELNMSSLELGDSALYFCASSPRGGQGLSDTQYFGPGTRLTVL.

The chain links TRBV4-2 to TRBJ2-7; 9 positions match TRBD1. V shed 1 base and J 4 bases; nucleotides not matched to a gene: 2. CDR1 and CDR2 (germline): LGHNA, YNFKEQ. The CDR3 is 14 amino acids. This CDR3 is CASSQGTGEYEQYF. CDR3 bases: TGTGCCAGCAGCCAAGGGACAGGGGAATACGAGCAGTACTTC.

CDR3 protein: CASSSPSPGTGATEAFF. DNA of the CDR3: TGCGCCAGCAGCTCCCCCTCACCTGGGACTGGTGCCACTGAAGCTTTCTTT. The chain uses TRBV5-1 and TRBJ1-1, with a possible D match to TRBD1 (5 bases). V was pared by 3 bases and J by 4 bases, with 22 bases between. Germline values: CDR1 SGHRS, CDR2 YFSETQ. The CDR3 consists of 17 residues.

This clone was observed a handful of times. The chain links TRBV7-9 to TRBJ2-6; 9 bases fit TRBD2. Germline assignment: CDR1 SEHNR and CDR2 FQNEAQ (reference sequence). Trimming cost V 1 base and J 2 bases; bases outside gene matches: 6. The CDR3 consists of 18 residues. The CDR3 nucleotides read TGTGCCAGCAGCTTAGTATTAGCGGGAGTAGCTGGGGCCAACGTCCTGACTTTC. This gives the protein CASSLVLAGVAGANVLTF.

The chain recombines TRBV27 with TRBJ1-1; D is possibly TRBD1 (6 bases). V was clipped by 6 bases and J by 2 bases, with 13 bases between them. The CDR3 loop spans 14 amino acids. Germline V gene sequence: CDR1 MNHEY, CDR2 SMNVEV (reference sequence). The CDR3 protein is CASRARTENTEAFF. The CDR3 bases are TGTGCCAGCAGAGCCCGGACAGAAAACACTGAAGCTTTCTTT.

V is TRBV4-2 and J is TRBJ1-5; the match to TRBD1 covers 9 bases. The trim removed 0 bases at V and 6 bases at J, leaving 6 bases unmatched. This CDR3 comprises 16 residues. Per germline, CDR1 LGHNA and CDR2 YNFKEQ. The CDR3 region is CASSQEGDRVGQPQHF. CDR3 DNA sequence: TGTGCCAGCAGCCAAGAAGGGGACAGGGTTGGTCAGCCCCAGCATTTT.

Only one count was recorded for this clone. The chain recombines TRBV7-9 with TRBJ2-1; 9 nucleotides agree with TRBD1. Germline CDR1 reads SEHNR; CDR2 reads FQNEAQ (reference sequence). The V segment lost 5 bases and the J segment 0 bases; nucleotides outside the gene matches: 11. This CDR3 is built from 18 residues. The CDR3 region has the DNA TGTGCCAGCAGCGGGGGACAGGGCCGTTCGGGCTCCTACAATGAGCAGTTCTTC. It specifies CASSGGQGRSGSYNEQFF.

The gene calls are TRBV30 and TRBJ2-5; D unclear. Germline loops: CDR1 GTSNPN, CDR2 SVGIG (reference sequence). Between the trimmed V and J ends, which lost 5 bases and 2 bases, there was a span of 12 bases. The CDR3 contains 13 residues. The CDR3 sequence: CAWQLDPQETQYF. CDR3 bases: TGTGCCTGGCAGCTAGATCCTCAAGAGACCCAGTACTTC. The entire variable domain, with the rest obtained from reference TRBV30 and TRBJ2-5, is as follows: SQTIHQWPATLVQPVGSPLSLECTVEGTSNPNLYWYRQAAGRGLQLLFYSVGIGQISSEVPQNLSASRPQDRQFILSSKKLLLSDSGFYLCAWQLDPQETQYFGPGTRLLVL.

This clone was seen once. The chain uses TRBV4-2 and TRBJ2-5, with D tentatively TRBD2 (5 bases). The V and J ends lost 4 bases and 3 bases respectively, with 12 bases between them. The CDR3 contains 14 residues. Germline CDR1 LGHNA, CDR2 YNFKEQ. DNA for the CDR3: TGTGCCAGCAGCCGCCGGGGTCCTGAAGAGACCCAGTACTTC. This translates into CASSRRGPEETQYF.

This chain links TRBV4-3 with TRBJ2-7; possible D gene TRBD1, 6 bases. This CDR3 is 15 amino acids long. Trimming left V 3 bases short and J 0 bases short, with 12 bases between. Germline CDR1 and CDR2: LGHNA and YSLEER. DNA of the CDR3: TGCGCCAGCAGCCAGTTCCGGGACATCTCCTACGAGCAGTACTTC. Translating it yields CASSQFRDISYEQYF.

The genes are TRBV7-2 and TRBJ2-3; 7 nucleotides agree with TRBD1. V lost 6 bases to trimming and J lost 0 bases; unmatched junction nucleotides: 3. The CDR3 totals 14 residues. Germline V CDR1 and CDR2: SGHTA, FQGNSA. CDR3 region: CASRGTVSTDTQYF. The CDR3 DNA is TGTGCCAGCAGGGGGACAGTAAGCACAGATACGCAGTATTTT.

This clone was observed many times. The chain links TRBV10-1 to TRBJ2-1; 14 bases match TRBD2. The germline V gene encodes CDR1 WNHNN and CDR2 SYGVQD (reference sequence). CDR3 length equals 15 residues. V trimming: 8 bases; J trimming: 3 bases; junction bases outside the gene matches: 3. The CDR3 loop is CASQGTSGSYNEQFF. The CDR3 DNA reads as TGCGCCAGCCAAGGGACTAGCGGGAGCTACAATGAGCAGTTCTTC.

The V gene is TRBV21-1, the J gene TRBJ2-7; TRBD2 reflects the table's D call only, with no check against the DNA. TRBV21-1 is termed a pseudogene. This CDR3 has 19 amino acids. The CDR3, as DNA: TGTGCCAGCAGCAAAGTCGGTATTCTAGCGGGAGGAACCCACTACGAGCAGTACTTC. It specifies CASSKVGILAGGTHYEQYF.

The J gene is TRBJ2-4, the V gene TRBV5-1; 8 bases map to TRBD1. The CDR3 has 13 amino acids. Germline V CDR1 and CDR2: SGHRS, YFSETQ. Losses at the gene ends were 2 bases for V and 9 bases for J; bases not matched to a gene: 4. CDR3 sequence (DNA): TGCGCCAGCAGCTTCAGGGGGCGGACCATTCAGTACTTC. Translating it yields CASSFRGRTIQYF. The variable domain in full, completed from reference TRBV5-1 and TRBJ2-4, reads KAGVTQTPRYLIKTRGQQVTLSCSPISGHRSVSWYQQTPGQGLQFLFEYFSETQRNKGNFPGRFSGRQFSNSRSEMNVSTLELGDSALYLCASSFRGRTIQYFGAGTRLSVL.

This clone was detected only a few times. CDR3 in amino acids: CASSLQGLESTEAFF. The CDR3 bases are TGTGCCAGTAGCTTACAGGGGCTGGAGAGCACTGAAGCTTTCTTT. The chain has TRBV19 and TRBJ1-1; 7 bases line up with TRBD1. With 6 bases clipped from V and 4 bases from J, the junction kept 11 bases outside the gene matches. The CDR3 runs 15 residues. Germline-derived CDR1 and CDR2 are LNHDA and SQIVND (reference sequence).

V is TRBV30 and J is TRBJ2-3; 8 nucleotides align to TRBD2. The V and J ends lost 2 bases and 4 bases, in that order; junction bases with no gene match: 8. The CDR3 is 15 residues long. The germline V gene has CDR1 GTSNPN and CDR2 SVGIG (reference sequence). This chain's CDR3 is CAWSQLGLAADTQYF. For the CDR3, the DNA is TGTGCCTGGAGTCAACTTGGACTAGCCGCAGATACGCAGTATTTT.

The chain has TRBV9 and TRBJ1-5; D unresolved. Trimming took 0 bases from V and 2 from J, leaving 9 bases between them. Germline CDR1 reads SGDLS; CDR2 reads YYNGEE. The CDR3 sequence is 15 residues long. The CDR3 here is CASSVGVVGNQPQHF. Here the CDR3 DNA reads TGTGCCAGCAGCGTAGGTGTTGTCGGCAATCAGCCCCAGCATTTT.

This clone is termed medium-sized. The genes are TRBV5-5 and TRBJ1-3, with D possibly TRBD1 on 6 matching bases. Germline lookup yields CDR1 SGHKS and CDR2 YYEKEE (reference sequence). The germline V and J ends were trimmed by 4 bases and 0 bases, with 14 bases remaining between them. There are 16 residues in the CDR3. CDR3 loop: CASSAQGPSSGNTIYF. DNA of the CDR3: TGTGCCAGCAGCGCACAGGGACCTTCCTCTGGAAACACCATATATTTT.